This T cell receptor beta chain is from a study of blood T cells in healthy people across ages. Using a J-beta primer mix together with a sample-barcoded 5' primer, a second PCR was run for roughly 6 to 12 cycles. Using its own MiXCR run on the 5' RACE reads, TCRdb lists one record per CDR3 protein. The sample contains 1.5 million to 2 million distinct CDR3 sequences, over 25% of which appear only once. The ends lost 0 bases at V and 6 bases at J; junction bases unmatched: 7. The CDR3 sequence is 16 residues long. Per the germline V gene, CDR1 is SEHNR and CDR2 is FQNEAQ (reference sequence). The sample was blood. The chain combines TRBV7-9 with TRBJ1-5, with 8 nucleotides matching TRBD1. The TCR originated in a woman in her 30s in good health. CDR3 sequence: CASSLARTGFGQPQHF. The CDR3 nucleotides are TGTGCCAGCAGCTTAGCAAGGACAGGGTTCGGTCAGCCCCAGCATTTT.